The 26 T cell receptor beta chains given below trace back to one sample, sequenced in a study of blood T cells in healthy people across ages. Next came a second PCR, run for about 7 to 11 cycles, which used a sample-barcoded 5' primer along with a J-beta primer mix. TCRdb called the 5' RACE reads again in MiXCR, with one record for every CDR3 protein. The data contain about 510,000 distinct CDR3 sequences, around a quarter of them singletons. This sample was also put to use in a study of T cells of mothers and their children.

Sequenced material: blood. These TCRs come from a boy aged 2-9 years in good health.

The chain joins TRBV6-5 to TRBJ2-7; the D call may be TRBD1 or TRBD2 (5 bases each). Trimming removed 5 bases at V and 1 base at J, with 18 bases between. CDR1 and CDR2 from the germline V gene are MNHEY and SVGAGI. CDR3 length: 16 amino acids. The CDR3 DNA reads TGTGCCAGCAGTAAGGATCGGGACGGATTTTCCTACGAGCAGTACTTC. Its translation is CASSKDRDGFSYEQYF.

The V gene is TRBV9, the J gene TRBJ2-7, with D uncertain. Between the trimmed V and J ends, which lost 0 bases and 2 bases, there was a span of 9 bases. CDR1 and CDR2 (germline): SGDLS, YYNGEE. The CDR3 loop spans 14 amino acids. The CDR3 sequence: CASSVDPAAYEQYF. The CDR3, as DNA: TGTGCCAGCAGCGTAGACCCGGCAGCCTACGAGCAGTACTTC.

V gene TRBV4-1 combines with J gene TRBJ2-7; weak D call: TRBD1 (6 bases). Germline V CDR1 and CDR2: MGHRA, YSYEKL. V lost 6 bases and J 3 bases, leaving 21 bases between the germline ends. The CDR3 contains 16 residues. For the CDR3, the DNA is TGCGCCAGCAGGAGAACCTTTGGGGCAGGGGACTACGAGCAGTACTTC. Encoded protein: CASRRTFGAGDYEQYF.

Only a few counts were recorded for this clonotype. The V gene is TRBV4-1, the J gene TRBJ2-1; TRBD1 aligns across 8 bases. The CDR3 is made up of 16 amino acids. Germline CDR1 and CDR2: MGHRA and YSYEKL. V shed 0 bases, J shed 6 bases, and the junction held 7 bases outside the gene matches. The CDR3 is CASSQDPQGGFNEQFF. CDR3 DNA sequence: TGCGCCAGCAGCCAAGATCCACAGGGGGGCTTCAATGAGCAGTTCTTC.

The DNA of the CDR3 is TGTGCCAGCAGCCCCCGGGGTAAACGCTATAATTCACCCCTCCACTTT. Protein sequence: CASSPRGKRYNSPLHF. The V gene is TRBV14, the J gene TRBJ1-6, with unresolved D. The germline V and J ends were trimmed by 4 bases and 3 bases, with 13 bases remaining between them. This CDR3 comprises 16 residues. CDR1 SGHDN and CDR2 FVKESK come from the germline V gene.

The CDR3 spells CASSVEGLAKNIQYF. CDR3 bases: TGTGCCAGCAGTGTGGAGGGACTAGCCAAAAACATTCAGTACTTC. The chain couples TRBV2 to TRBJ2-4; D is perhaps TRBD2 (6 bases). V gave up 4 bases and J gave up 0 bases, with 10 bases separating them. The CDR3 has 15 residues. The V gene's germline CDR1 is SNHLY and CDR2 FYNNEI.

The chain links TRBV29-1 to TRBJ1-6, with D perhaps TRBD1 (5 bases). V was clipped by 1 base and J by 0 bases, with 13 bases between them. There are 17 residues in the CDR3. The V gene's germline CDR1 is SQVTM and CDR2 ANQGSEA. Here the CDR3 reads CSVEGGERSSYNSPLHF. As DNA, the CDR3 is TGCAGCGTTGAAGGGGGCGAAAGGAGCTCCTATAATTCACCCCTCCACTTT.

This clonotype was picked up a small number of times. This sequence joins TRBV7-2 and TRBJ2-3; TRBD2 matches at 10 bases. CDR1 is SGHTA and CDR2 is FQGNSA in the germline V gene. Unmatched junction bases numbered 6, after V lost 6 bases and J lost 6 bases. There are 14 residues in the CDR3. The CDR3 nucleotides are TGTGCCAGCAGTATAGCGGGAGGCGGGGATACGCAGTATTTT. Protein sequence: CASSIAGGGDTQYF.

This clonotype was counted between two and nine times. CDR3 nucleotide sequence: TGTGCCAGCTCACCCCTCAGGGGCAACACTGAAGCTTTCTTT. It yields the protein CASSPLRGNTEAFF. The chain links TRBV9 to TRBJ1-1, with D possibly matching TRBD1 (6 bases). Trimming took 7 bases from V and 2 from J, leaving 15 bases between them. Germline V CDR1 and CDR2: SGDLS, YYNGEE. The CDR3 contains 14 residues.

Many counts were recorded for this clonotype. This chain uses TRBV29-1 with TRBJ2-5; the D is unclear. TRBJ2-7 explains the end of the DNA better; the J call may be wrong. CDR1 SQVTM and CDR2 ANQGSEA come from the germline V gene. The CDR3 runs to 14 residues. The CDR3 reads CSVEGVRLSYEQYF. The CDR3 nucleotides are TGCAGCGTTGAAGGCGTCAGGCTTTCCTACGAGCAGTACTTC.

The J gene is TRBJ1-1, the V gene TRBV11-2; TRBD1 agrees at 7 bases. Germline V gene data show CDR1 as SGHAT and CDR2 as FQNNGV. This CDR3 has 15 residues. The V gene end was trimmed by 2 bases and the J gene end by 4 bases; junction bases not matched to a gene: 7. CDR3 in DNA: TGTGCCAGCAGCTTATTTCCGACAGGGCCCACTGAAGCTTTCTTT. Encoded protein: CASSLFPTGPTEAFF.

The V and J genes are TRBV4-3 and TRBJ1-4; 7 nucleotides line up with TRBD1. The V gene's germline CDR1 is LGHNA and CDR2 YSLEER. CDR3 length: 14 amino acids. Trimming removed 5 bases from V and 4 bases from J; junction bases left unmatched: 4. The CDR3 DNA sequence: TGCGCCAGCAGCTGGGACAGAGATAATGAAAAACTGTTTTTT. It codes for CASSWDRDNEKLFF.

This rearrangement joins TRBV11-2 to TRBJ2-5, with D perhaps TRBD2 (6 bases). The ends were cut back, 5 bases at V and 2 bases at J, with 24 bases in the middle. CDR1 and CDR2 (germline): SGHAT, FQNNGV. This CDR3 spans 18 amino acids. The CDR3 region is CASSRGSRTGFPQETQYF. The DNA of the CDR3 is TGTGCCAGCAGCCGGGGGAGCCGAACGGGTTTCCCTCAAGAGACCCAGTACTTC.

This clonotype came up a few times. The chain employs TRBV10-3 and TRBJ2-1; no firm D call. This CDR3 comprises 14 residues. Between the trimmed V and J ends, which lost 0 bases and 0 bases, there was a span of 3 bases. Germline V gives CDR1 ENHRY, CDR2 SYGVKD. Here the CDR3 reads CAISESSSYNEQFF. The DNA for the CDR3 is TGTGCCATCAGTGAGTCTAGCTCCTACAATGAGCAGTTCTTC.

The chain carries TRBV20-1 and TRBJ2-3; 14 bases match TRBD2. The CDR3 spans 16 residues. Germline-derived CDR1 and CDR2 are DFQATT and SNEGSKA (reference sequence). The trim removed 3 bases at V and 5 bases at J, leaving 7 bases unmatched. The CDR3 bases are TGCAGTGCTAGGCCCGGGACTAGCGGGGGTGGAGATACGCAGTATTTT. This translates into CSARPGTSGGGDTQYF.

The V call is TRBV7-2, the J call TRBJ2-5; 12 bases line up with TRBD2. Matching the DNA end better, TRBJ2-7 makes the J call doubtful. The length of the CDR3 is 15 residues. Germline-derived CDR1 and CDR2 are SGHTA and FQGNSA. The CDR3 sequence is CASSSGLAGTYEQYF. The CDR3 region has the DNA TGTGCCAGCAGCTCAGGACTAGCGGGAACCTACGAGCAGTACTTC.

This clonotype was counted a few times. The V call is TRBV5-5, the J call TRBJ2-5; possibly TRBD1 for D (6 bases). Trimming took 5 bases from V and 5 from J, leaving 10 bases between them. This CDR3 region has 12 residues. The germline CDR1 and CDR2 sequences are SGHKS and YYEKEE (reference sequence). CDR3 loop: CASSSRGETQYF. Here the CDR3 DNA reads TGTGCCAGCAGTTCTAGGGGGGAGACCCAGTACTTC. The full variable domain, completed using reference TRBV5-5 and TRBJ2-5, is DAGVTQSPTHLIKTRGQQVTLRCSPISGHKSVSWYQQVLGQGPQFIFQYYEKEERGRGNFPDRFSARQFPNYSSELNVNALLLGDSALYLCASSSRGETQYFGPGTRLLVL.

This clonotype turned up a few times. The chain joins TRBV3-1 to TRBJ1-4, with TRBD1 identical over 8 bases. The CDR3 sequence is 16 residues long. Germline V gene data show CDR1 as LGHDT and CDR2 as YNNKEL (reference sequence). Unmatched junction bases numbered 7, after V lost 2 bases and J lost 5 bases. CDR3 sequence (DNA): TGTGCCAGCAGCCAATCCCGGACAGGGCTAAATGAAAAACTGTTTTTT. Its protein product is CASSQSRTGLNEKLFF.

The CDR3 region is CSARVGERVQETQYF. The DNA of the CDR3 is TGCAGTGCTAGAGTTGGGGAGCGGGTACAAGAGACCCAGTACTTC. The chain recombines TRBV20-1 with TRBJ2-5; D might be TRBD2 (6 bases). With 1 base removed from V and 2 bases from J, the gap between germline ends came to 14 bases. This CDR3 comprises 15 residues. Germline-derived CDR1 and CDR2 are DFQATT and SNEGSKA (reference sequence).

This clonotype turned up a few times. At one end the junction does not follow the germline gene, possibly because of a read error. This chain links TRBV2 with TRBJ2-7; 10 nucleotides align to TRBD1. This CDR3 contains 13 residues. Germline CDR1 and CDR2: SNHLY and FYNNEI. The CDR3, as DNA: TGTGCCAGCAGGACAGGGGGCGGATACGAACAGTACTTC. This gives the protein CASRTGGGYEQYF.

There are a few counts of this clonotype. The chain carries TRBV4-3 and TRBJ2-7; D might be TRBD2 (5 bases). CDR1 and CDR2 (germline): LGHNA, YSLEER. This CDR3 contains 13 residues. Trimming took 3 bases from V and 3 from J, leaving 9 bases between them. The CDR3 coding sequence is TGCGCCAGCAGCCAGACTACACTCTACGAGCAGTACTTC. It codes for CASSQTTLYEQYF.

The chain recombines TRBV6-2 or TRBV6-3 with TRBJ2-5; D is unresolved. V shed 3 bases and J shed 4 bases, with 9 bases lying between them. Germline V gene sequence: CDR1 MNHEY, CDR2 SVGEGT. The CDR3 consists of 13 residues. The CDR3 region has the DNA TGTGCCAGCAGTTATCCGGACGGAGAGACCCAGTACTTC. Protein product: CASSYPDGETQYF.

At least ten counts were recorded for this clonotype. V usage is TRBV4-2 and J usage is TRBJ2-5, with 15 bases matching TRBD2. The CDR3 spans 16 residues. CDR1 is LGHNA and CDR2 is YNFKEQ in the germline V gene. V dropped 4 bases and J dropped 5; count of bases not matched to a gene: 5. As DNA, the CDR3 is TGTGCCAGCAGCCTTGGACTAGCGGGGGGGCGTGAGACCCAGTACTTC. Translating it yields CASSLGLAGGRETQYF.

The chain carries TRBV27 and TRBJ1-4, with D tentatively TRBD1 (5 bases). With 4 bases removed from V and 10 bases from J, the gap between germline ends came to 10 bases. CDR3 length equals 12 residues. Germline V gene lookup returns CDR1 MNHEY and CDR2 SMNVEV (reference sequence). The DNA for the CDR3 is TGTGCCAGCAGTTCCCGGGACGCAAAACTGTTTTTT. This gives the protein CASSSRDAKLFF. The whole variable domain, filled in from reference TRBV27 and TRBJ1-4, reads EAQVTQNPRYLITVTGKKLTVTCSQNMNHEYMSWYRQDPGLGLRQIYYSMNVEVTDKGDVPEGYKVSRKEKRNFPLILESPSPNQTSLYFCASSSRDAKLFFGSGTQLSVL.

The V gene is TRBV12-3 or TRBV12-4, the J gene TRBJ2-2, with TRBD2 identical over 10 bases. Trimming at V came to 5 bases and at J to 4 bases, leaving 4 bases not matched to a gene. CDR3 length: 15 residues. The CDR3 reads CASSTAGGLTGELFF. In DNA, the CDR3 is TGTGCCAGCAGTACAGCGGGGGGGCTCACCGGGGAGCTGTTTTTT.

This sequence joins TRBV4-2 and TRBJ2-4, with no clear D. Trimming pared 0 bases from V and 6 bases from J, leaving 15 bases between. From germline, CDR1 is LGHNA and CDR2 YNFKEQ. There are 16 residues in the CDR3. In nucleotides, the CDR3 is TGTGCCAGCAGCCAAGATAGAGACGCCAGTTCAAACATTCAGTACTTC. This gives the protein CASSQDRDASSNIQYF.